This T cell receptor (beta chain) was identified during a study of breast tumors, draining lymph nodes, adjacent tissues. TCRdb re-called the multiplex PCR reads with MiXCR, one entry per CDR3 protein. The table includes about 52,000 distinct CDR3 sequences, approximately 45% detected once. Of note for this clonotype: Antigen unknown. It is likely a read error, because the conserved phenylalanine at the end of the CDR3 is missing.

Notes on the study in general: Tumor TCR diversity was below lymph nodes but above nontumor tissue. Luminal-like breast cancer showed significantly greater tumor-nontumor repertoire similarity than basal-like breast cancer did. That most tumor T cells come from lymph nodes remained unproven. Data fit most tumor T cells coming from lymph node, expanding in tumor.

The TCR comes from a female donor with breast cancer. Some clones in this sample may be carry-over from other donors' samples. The sequencing input was breast tumor tissue.

In DNA form, the CDR3 reads TGCAGCGTTGGGGACACCAACTATGGCTACACCCTC. This translates into CSVGDTNYGYTL. The V gene is TRBV29-1, the J gene TRBJ1-2, with D possibly TRBD1 on 6 matching bases. There are 12 residues in the CDR3. V lost 4 bases to trimming and J lost 2 bases, with 8 bases between them. In germline, CDR1 is SQVTM, CDR2 ANQGSEA.